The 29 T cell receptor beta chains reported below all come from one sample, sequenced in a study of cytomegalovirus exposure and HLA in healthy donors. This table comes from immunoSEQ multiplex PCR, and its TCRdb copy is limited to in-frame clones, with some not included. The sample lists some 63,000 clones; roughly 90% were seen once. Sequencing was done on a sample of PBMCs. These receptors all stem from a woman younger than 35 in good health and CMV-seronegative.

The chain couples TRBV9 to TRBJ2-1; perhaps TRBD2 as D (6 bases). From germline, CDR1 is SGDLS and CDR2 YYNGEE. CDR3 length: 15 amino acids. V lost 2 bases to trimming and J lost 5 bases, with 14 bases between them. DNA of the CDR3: TGTGCCAGCAGCGTGTACGGGACTCCTGACAATGAGCAGTTCTTC. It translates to CASSVYGTPDNEQFF.

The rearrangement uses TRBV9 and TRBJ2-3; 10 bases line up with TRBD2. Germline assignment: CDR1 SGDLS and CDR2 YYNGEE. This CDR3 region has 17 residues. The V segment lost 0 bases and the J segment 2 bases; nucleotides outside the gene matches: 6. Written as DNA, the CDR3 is TGTGCCAGCAGCGTAGCTACGGGGACTAGCGTCACAGATACGCAGTATTTT. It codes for CASSVATGTSVTDTQYF.

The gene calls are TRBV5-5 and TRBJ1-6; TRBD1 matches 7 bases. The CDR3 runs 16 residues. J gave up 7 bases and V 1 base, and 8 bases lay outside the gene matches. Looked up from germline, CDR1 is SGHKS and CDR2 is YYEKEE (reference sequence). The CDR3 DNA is TGTGCCAGCAGCTTGTTGACAGGGCGAAGGAATTCACCCCTCCACTTT. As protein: CASSLLTGRRNSPLHF.

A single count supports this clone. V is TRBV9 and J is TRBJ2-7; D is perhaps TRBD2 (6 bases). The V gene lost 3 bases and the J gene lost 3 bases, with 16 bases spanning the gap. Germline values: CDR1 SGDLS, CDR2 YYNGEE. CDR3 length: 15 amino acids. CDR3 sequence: CASSAGPGLHYEQYF. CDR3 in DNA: TGTGCCAGCAGCGCAGGACCGGGACTGCACTACGAGCAGTACTTC.

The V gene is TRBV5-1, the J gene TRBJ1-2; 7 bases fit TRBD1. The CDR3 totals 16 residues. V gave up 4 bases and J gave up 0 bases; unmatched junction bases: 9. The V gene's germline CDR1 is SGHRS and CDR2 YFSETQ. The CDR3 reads CASSQGQVLPNYGYTF. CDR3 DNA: TGCGCCAGCAGCCAAGGACAGGTCCTGCCTAACTATGGCTACACCTTC. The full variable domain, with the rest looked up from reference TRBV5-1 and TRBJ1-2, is KAGVTQTPRYLIKTRGQQVTLSCSPISGHRSVSWYQQTPGQGLQFLFEYFSETQRNKGNFPGRFSGRQFSNSRSEMNVSTLELGDSALYLCASSQGQVLPNYGYTFGSGTRLTVV.

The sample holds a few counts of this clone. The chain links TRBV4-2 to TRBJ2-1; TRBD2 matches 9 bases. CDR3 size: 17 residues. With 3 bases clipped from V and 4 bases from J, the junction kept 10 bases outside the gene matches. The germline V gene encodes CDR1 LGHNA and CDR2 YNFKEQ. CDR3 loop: CASSQGEVTSGYNEQFF. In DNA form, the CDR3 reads TGTGCCAGCAGCCAGGGTGAGGTGACTAGCGGTTACAATGAGCAGTTCTTC.

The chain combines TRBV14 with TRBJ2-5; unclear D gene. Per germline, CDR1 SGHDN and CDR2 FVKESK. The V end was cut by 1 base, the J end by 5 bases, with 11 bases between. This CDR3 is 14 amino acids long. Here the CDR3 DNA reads TGTGCCAGCAGCCAAGTCGCAAGCGTGGAGACCCAGTACTTC. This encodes CASSQVASVETQYF.

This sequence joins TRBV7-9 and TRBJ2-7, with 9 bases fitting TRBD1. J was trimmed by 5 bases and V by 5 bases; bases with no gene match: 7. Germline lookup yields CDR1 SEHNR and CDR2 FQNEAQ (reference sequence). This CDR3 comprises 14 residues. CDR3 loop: CASSRWDRADEQYF. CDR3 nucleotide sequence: TGTGCCAGCAGCAGATGGGACAGGGCGGACGAGCAGTACTTC.

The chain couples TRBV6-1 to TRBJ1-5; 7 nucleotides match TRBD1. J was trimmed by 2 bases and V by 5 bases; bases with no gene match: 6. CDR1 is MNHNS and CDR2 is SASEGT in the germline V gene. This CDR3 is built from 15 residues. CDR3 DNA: TGTGCCAGCAGTTCTCGAACAGGGGGCAATCAGCCCCAGCATTTT. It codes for CASSSRTGGNQPQHF.

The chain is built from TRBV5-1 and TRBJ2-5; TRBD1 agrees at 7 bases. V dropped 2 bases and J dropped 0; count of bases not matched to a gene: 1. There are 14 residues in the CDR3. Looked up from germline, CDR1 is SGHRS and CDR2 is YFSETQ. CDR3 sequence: CASSLQGNQETQYF. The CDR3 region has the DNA TGCGCCAGCAGCTTACAGGGGAACCAAGAGACCCAGTACTTC.

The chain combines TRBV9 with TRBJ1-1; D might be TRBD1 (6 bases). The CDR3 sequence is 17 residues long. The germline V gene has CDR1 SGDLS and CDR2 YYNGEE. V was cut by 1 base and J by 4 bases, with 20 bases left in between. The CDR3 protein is CASSVTGPPELGTEAFF. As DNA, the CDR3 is TGTGCCAGCAGCGTAACAGGGCCCCCAGAGCTTGGCACTGAAGCTTTCTTT.

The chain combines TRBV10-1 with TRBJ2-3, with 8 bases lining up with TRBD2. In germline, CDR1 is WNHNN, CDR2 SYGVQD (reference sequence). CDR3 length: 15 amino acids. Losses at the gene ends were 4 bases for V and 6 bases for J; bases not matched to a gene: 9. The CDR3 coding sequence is TGCGCCAGCAGTGGAGGAGCGGGAGTAAGGGATACGCAGTATTTT. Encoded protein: CASSGGAGVRDTQYF.

CDR3 nucleotide sequence: TGTGCCAGCTCCCCAACTGAGAGCTCTGGAAACACCATATATTTT. Its protein product is CASSPTESSGNTIYF. V usage is TRBV18 and J usage is TRBJ1-3, with D unresolved. The germline V and J ends were trimmed by 6 bases and 0 bases, with 12 bases remaining between them. The V gene's germline CDR1 is KGHSH and CDR2 LQKENI. The length of the CDR3 is 15 residues.

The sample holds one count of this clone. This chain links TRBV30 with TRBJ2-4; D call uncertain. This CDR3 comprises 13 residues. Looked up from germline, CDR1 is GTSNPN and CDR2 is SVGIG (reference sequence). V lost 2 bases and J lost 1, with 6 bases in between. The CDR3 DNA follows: TGTGCCTGGAGTCTCGTGGCCAAAAACATTCAGTACTTC. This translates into CAWSLVAKNIQYF. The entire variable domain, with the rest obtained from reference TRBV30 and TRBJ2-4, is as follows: SQTIHQWPATLVQPVGSPLSLECTVEGTSNPNLYWYRQAAGRGLQLLFYSVGIGQISSEVPQNLSASRPQDRQFILSSKKLLLSDSGFYLCAWSLVAKNIQYFGAGTRLSVL.

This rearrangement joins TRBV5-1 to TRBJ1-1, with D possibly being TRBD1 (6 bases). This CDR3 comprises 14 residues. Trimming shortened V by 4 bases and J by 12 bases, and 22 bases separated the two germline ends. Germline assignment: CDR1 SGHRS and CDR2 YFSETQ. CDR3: CASSRSPGGGTTFF. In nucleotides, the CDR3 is TGCGCCAGCAGCCGATCTCCGGGGGGCGGGACAACTTTCTTT.

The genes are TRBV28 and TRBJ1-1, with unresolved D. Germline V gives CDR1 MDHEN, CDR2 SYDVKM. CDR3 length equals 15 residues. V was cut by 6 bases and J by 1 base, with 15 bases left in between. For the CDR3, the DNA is TGTGCCAGCAGCGTCTTAACTAGATCGAACACTGAAGCTTTCTTT. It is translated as CASSVLTRSNTEAFF. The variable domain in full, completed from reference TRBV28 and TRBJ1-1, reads DVKVTQSSRYLVKRTGEKVFLECVQDMDHENMFWYRQDPGLGLRLIYFSYDVKMKEKGDIPEGYSVSREKKERFSLILESASTNQTSMYLCASSVLTRSNTEAFFGQGTRLTVV.

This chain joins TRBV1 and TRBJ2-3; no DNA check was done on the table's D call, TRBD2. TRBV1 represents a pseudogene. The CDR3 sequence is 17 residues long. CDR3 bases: TGCACCAGCAGCCAAGAAGGGCGAAGCGGGGACACAGATACGCAGTATTTT. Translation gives CTSSQEGRSGDTDTQYF.

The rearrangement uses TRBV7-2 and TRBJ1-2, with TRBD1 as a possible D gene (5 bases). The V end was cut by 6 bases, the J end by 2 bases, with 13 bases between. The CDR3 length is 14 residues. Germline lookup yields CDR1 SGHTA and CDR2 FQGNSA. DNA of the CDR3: TGTGCCAGCAGTCCTGACAGACAAAACTATGGCTACACCTTC. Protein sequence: CASSPDRQNYGYTF.

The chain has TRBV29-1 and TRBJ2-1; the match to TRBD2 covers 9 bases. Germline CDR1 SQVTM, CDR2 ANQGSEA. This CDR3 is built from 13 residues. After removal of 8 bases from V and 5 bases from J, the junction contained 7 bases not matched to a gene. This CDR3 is CSHPGGGDNEQFF. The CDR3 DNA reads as TGCAGCCACCCAGGCGGGGGGGACAATGAGCAGTTCTTC.

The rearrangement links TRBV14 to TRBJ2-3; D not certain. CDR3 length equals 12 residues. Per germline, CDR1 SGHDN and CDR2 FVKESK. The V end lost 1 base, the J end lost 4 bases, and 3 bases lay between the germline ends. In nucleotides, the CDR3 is TGTGCCAGCAGCCAAGTCGCAGATACGCAGTATTTT. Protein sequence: CASSQVADTQYF.

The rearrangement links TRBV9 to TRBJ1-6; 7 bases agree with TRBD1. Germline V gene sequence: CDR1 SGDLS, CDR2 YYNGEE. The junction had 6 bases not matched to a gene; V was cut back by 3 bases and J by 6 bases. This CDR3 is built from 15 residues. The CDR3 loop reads CASSATGFRNSPLHF. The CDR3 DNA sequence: TGTGCCAGCAGCGCGACAGGGTTCCGTAATTCACCCCTCCACTTT.

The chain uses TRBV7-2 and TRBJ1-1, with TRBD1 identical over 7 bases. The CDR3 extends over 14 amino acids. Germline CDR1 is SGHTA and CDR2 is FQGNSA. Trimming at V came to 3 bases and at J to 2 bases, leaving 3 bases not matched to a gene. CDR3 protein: CASSLGQSNTEAFF. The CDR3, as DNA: TGTGCCAGCAGCTTGGGACAGTCAAACACTGAAGCTTTCTTT.

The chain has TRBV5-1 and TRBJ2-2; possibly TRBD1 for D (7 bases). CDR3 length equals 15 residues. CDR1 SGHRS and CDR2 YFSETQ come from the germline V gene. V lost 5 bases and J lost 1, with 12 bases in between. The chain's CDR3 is CASRAGGRNTGELFF. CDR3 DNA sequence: TGCGCCAGCAGAGCAGGGGGGAGGAACACCGGGGAGCTGTTTTTT.

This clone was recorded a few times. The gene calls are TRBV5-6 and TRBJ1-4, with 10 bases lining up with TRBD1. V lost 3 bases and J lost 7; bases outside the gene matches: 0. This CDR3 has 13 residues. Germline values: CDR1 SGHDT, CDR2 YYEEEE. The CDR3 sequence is CASSWDRGEKLFF. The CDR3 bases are TGTGCCAGCAGCTGGGACAGGGGTGAAAAACTGTTTTTT.

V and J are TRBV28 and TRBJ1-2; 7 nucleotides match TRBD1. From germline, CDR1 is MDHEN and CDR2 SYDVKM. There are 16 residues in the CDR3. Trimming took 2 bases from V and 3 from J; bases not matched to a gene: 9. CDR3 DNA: TGTGCCAGCAGTTTAACGCCCCCCGGGACAGACTATGGCTACACCTTC. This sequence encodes CASSLTPPGTDYGYTF.

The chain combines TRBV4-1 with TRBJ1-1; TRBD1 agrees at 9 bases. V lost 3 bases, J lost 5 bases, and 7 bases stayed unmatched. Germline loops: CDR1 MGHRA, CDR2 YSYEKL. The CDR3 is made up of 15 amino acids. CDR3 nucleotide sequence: TGCGCCAGCAGCCAGCTACAGGGGGCGGATACTGAAGCTTTCTTT. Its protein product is CASSQLQGADTEAFF.

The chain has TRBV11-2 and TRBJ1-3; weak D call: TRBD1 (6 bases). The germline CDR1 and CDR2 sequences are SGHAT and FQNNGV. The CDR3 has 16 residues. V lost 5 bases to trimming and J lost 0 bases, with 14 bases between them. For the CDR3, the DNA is TGTGCCAGCAGCAAGGGACATATCGTCTCTGGAAACACCATATATTTT. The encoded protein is CASSKGHIVSGNTIYF.

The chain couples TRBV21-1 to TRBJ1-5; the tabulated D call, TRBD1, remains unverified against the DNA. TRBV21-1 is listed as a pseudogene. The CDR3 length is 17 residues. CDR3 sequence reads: CASSNENRGIYYQPQHF. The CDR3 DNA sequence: TGTGCCAGCAGCAATGAGAACAGGGGGATATACTATCAGCCCCAGCATTTT.

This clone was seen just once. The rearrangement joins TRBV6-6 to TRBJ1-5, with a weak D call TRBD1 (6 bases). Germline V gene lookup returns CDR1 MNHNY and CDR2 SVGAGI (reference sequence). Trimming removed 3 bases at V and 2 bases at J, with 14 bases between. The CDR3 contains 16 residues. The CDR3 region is CASSYPAGAGNQPQHF. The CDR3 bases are TGTGCCAGCAGTTATCCTGCGGGGGCGGGCAATCAGCCCCAGCATTTT.